Sequencing of this T cell receptor (beta chain) was carried out in a study of T cells in Graves' hyperthyroidism and ophthalmopathy. Amplification yielded TCR beta CDR3 regions, with RNA transcripts as the source. HTBI primers were used for first-round RT-PCR of the TCR CDR3. MiXCR, run by TCRdb on the multiplex PCR reads, gives a single entry per CDR3 protein. The repertoire includes 300,000 to 450,000 distinct CDR3 sequences, roughly 12% of them detected once, and 20% to 25% sits in the top ten. Uncontrolled infection, other autoimmune disease, pregnancy or lactation excluded patients. The blood sample dates from first hyperthyroidism diagnosis, preceding any ophthalmopathy symptoms. V lost 6 bases and J lost 3, with 9 bases in between. Looked up from germline, CDR1 is MDHEN and CDR2 is SYDVKM. The CDR3 has 12 amino acids. Study findings and constraints: From stable hyperthyroidism, ophthalmopathy was separated by a 13 V-J model. Most thyroid clonotypes expanded above 0.001 appeared in blood too.

This clonotype was observed at least ten times. The antigen remains unidentified. The rearrangement links TRBV28 to TRBJ2-7; a possible D gene is TRBD2 (5 bases). The sample taken for sequencing was blood. The receptor's source is a man between 25 and 39 years old with Graves' hyperthyroidism that later progressed to Graves' ophthalmopathy. The chain's CDR3 is CASSPDFYEQYF. CDR3 DNA sequence: TGTGCCAGCAGCCCGGACTTCTACGAGCAGTACTTC.